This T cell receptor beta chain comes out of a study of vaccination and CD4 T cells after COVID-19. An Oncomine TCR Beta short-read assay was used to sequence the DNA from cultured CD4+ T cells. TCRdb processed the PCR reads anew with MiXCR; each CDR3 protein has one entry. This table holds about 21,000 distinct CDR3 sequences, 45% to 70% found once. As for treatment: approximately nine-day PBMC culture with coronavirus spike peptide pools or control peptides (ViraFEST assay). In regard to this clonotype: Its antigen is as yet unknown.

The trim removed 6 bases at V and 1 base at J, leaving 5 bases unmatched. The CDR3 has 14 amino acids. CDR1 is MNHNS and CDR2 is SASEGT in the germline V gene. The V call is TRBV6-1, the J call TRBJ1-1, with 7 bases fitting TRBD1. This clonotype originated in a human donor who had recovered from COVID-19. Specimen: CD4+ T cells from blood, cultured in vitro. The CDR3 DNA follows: TGTGCCAGCAGATATGGGACAGCGAACACTGAAGCTTTCTTT. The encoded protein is CASRYGTANTEAFF.